This passage covers 7 T cell receptor beta chains from one sample sequenced in a study of a mutant IDH1 vaccine in newly diagnosed glioma. The antigens these receptors bind are not known. Time point: week 47, end of study. What each vaccine dose contained was 300 ug of mutant IDH1 20-mer peptide, accompanied by topical imiquimod. TCRdb keeps only in-frame clones here, not all; method: immunoSEQ multiplex PCR. The table lists tens of thousands of clones, approximately 78% of them singletons. The material sequenced was PBMCs, taken from a glioma patient whose treatment included an IDH1 peptide vaccine. All receptors come from a man aged 35 to 55 with glioma.

This clone is a singleton in its sample. J is TRBJ2-2 and V is TRBV7-6; the D call may be TRBD1 or TRBD2 (6 bases each). The germline V gene encodes CDR1 SGHVS and CDR2 FNYEAQ. V lost 2 bases, J lost 5 bases, and 12 bases lay in between. This CDR3 comprises 15 residues. The CDR3 DNA sequence: TGTGCCAGCAGCTTATGGAGGGGGAAGACCGGGGAGCTGTTTTTT. It specifies CASSLWRGKTGELFF.

This chain joins TRBV9 and TRBJ2-5; D might be TRBD2 (5 bases). CDR1 SGDLS and CDR2 YYNGEE come from the germline V gene. The V and J ends lost 3 bases and 2 bases respectively, with 14 bases between them. The CDR3 has 15 amino acids. The CDR3 here is CASSEGDTGQETQYF. Written as DNA, the CDR3 is TGTGCCAGCAGCGAGGGAGACACCGGGCAAGAGACCCAGTACTTC.

V gene TRBV6-1 combines with J gene TRBJ2-3, with no clear D. The CDR3 consists of 13 residues. Germline values: CDR1 MNHNS, CDR2 SASEGT. The ends were cut back, 5 bases at V and 3 bases at J, with 9 bases in the middle. The DNA for the CDR3 is TGTGCCAGCAGTACGAGCGAGACAGATACGCAGTATTTT. This sequence encodes CASSTSETDTQYF.

The J gene is TRBJ2-5, the V gene TRBV7-2; TRBD2 aligns across 7 bases. V lost 6 bases to trimming and J lost 2 bases; unmatched junction nucleotides: 0. The CDR3 has 12 residues. Germline values: CDR1 SGHTA, CDR2 FQGNSA. CDR3: CASRRGQETQYF. CDR3 DNA sequence: TGTGCCAGCAGGCGGGGGCAAGAGACCCAGTACTTC.

This clone was seen more than once but under ten times. This rearrangement joins TRBV6-6 to TRBJ1-4, with 7 bases fitting TRBD1. The CDR3 has 15 residues. V lost 9 bases and J lost 5; bases outside the gene matches: 12. Germline CDR1 is MNHNY and CDR2 is SVGAGI (reference sequence). This CDR3 is CASVQGIVFNEKLFF. CDR3 in DNA: TGTGCCAGTGTACAGGGGATTGTTTTCAATGAAAAACTGTTTTTT.

This sequence joins TRBV29-1 and TRBJ1-1; D is unresolved. Germline CDR1 SQVTM, CDR2 ANQGSEA. V was shortened by 2 bases and J by 0 bases, with 10 bases between the two germline ends. The CDR3 is made up of 14 amino acids. CDR3 residues: CSVEFGRLNTEAFF. Written as DNA, the CDR3 is TGCAGCGTTGAATTTGGCCGATTGAACACTGAAGCTTTCTTT.

This clone is a singleton in its sample. The rearrangement links TRBV16 to TRBJ1-2; no firm D call. V lost 0 bases and J 0 bases, leaving 8 bases between the germline ends. CDR3 length: 15 residues. Per the germline V gene, CDR1 is KGHSY and CDR2 is FQNENV. Here the CDR3 DNA reads TGTGCCAGCAGCCAATCGGGAGTAGCTAACTATGGCTACACCTTC. Protein product: CASSQSGVANYGYTF. Complete variable domain (other parts from reference TRBV16 and TRBJ1-2): GEEVAQTPKHLVRGEGQKAKLYCAPIKGHSYVFWYQQVLKNEFKFLISFQNENVFDETGMPKERFSAKCLPNSPCSLEIQATKLEDSAVYFCASSQSGVANYGYTFGSGTRLTVV.